This passage covers 25 T cell receptor beta chains from one sample sequenced in a study of cytomegalovirus exposure and HLA in healthy donors. The PCR employed 60 Vbeta primers together with 13 Jbeta primers. TCRdb's table, derived via immunoSEQ multiplex PCR, lists solely in-frame clones and lacks some. The top ten clones hold 6.9% of a sample with 100,000 or so clones, over 80% of them seen once. The sequencing input was PBMCs. The source of these receptors is a man aged 25-45 years in good health and CMV-seropositive.

This clone was counted a few times. V gene TRBV28 combines with J gene TRBJ1-6; 7 nucleotides agree with TRBD1. The V segment lost 5 bases and the J segment 10 bases; nucleotides outside the gene matches: 11. Germline V lookup: CDR1 MDHEN, CDR2 SYDVKM. The CDR3 covers 15 residues. The CDR3 is CASSQGQISRSPLHF. CDR3 coding DNA: TGTGCCAGCAGTCAGGGACAGATTTCACGATCACCCCTCCACTTT.

The gene calls are TRBV28 and TRBJ1-2, with 11 bases aligning to TRBD1. Germline lookup yields CDR1 MDHEN and CDR2 SYDVKM. Unmatched junction bases numbered 8, after V lost 4 bases and J lost 7 bases. This CDR3 region has 15 residues. The CDR3 DNA reads as TGTGCCAGCAGTTGGGGGACAGGGGGGGCCCTTGGCTACACCTTC. It encodes CASSWGTGGALGYTF.

The rearrangement joins TRBV30 to TRBJ2-2; 9 bases map to TRBD2. The ends lost 0 bases at V and 7 bases at J; junction bases unmatched: 12. Per germline, CDR1 GTSNPN and CDR2 SVGIG (reference sequence). The CDR3 is 17 residues long. In DNA, the CDR3 is TGTGCCTGGAGTGTCAGCGCGGGGGGGCCGTTCGGCGGGGAGCTGTTTTTT. Its translation is CAWSVSAGGPFGGELFF.

The chain is built from TRBV28 and TRBJ1-5; D perhaps matches TRBD1 (6 bases). The length of the CDR3 is 15 residues. Germline CDR1 is MDHEN and CDR2 is SYDVKM. The ends were cut back, 6 bases at V and 1 base at J, with 13 bases in the middle. Here the CDR3 DNA reads TGTGCCAGCAGCAGCCGGGACATAAGCAATCAGCCCCAGCATTTT. Translating gives CASSSRDISNQPQHF.

The rearrangement joins TRBV5-1 to TRBJ2-7; 12 bases map to TRBD1. Germline V gene sequence: CDR1 SGHRS, CDR2 YFSETQ. Trimming took 2 bases from V and 2 from J; bases not matched to a gene: 5. The CDR3 consists of 16 residues. The chain's CDR3 is CASSFGTGGEPYEQYF. The DNA for the CDR3 is TGCGCCAGCAGCTTTGGGACAGGGGGCGAACCCTACGAGCAGTACTTC.

The V call is TRBV6-1, the J call TRBJ2-7; D not certain. Germline assignment: CDR1 MNHNS and CDR2 SASEGT. The CDR3 contains 12 residues. Trimming pared 1 base from V and 4 bases from J, leaving 5 bases between. CDR3 nucleotides: TGTGCCAGCAGTGAAGGAGGTTACGAGCAGTACTTC. Translating it yields CASSEGGYEQYF.

The chain carries TRBV29-1 and TRBJ2-1, with a tentative D call TRBD2 (6 bases). CDR1 is SQVTM and CDR2 is ANQGSEA in the germline V gene. The CDR3 contains 18 residues. V was clipped by 2 bases and J by 4 bases, with 24 bases between them. The CDR3 is CSVESAQSRGLFYNEQFF. The CDR3 DNA reads as TGCAGCGTTGAAAGTGCGCAAAGTCGGGGACTTTTTTACAATGAGCAGTTCTTC.

J is TRBJ1-4 and V is TRBV11-2, with 9 nucleotides matching TRBD1. V dropped 1 base and J dropped 8; count of bases not matched to a gene: 5. The CDR3 runs 15 residues. The germline V gene encodes CDR1 SGHAT and CDR2 FQNNGV. The CDR3 DNA is TGTGCCAGCAGCTTAGGGGACAGGGTGATGGAAAAACTGTTTTTT. This sequence encodes CASSLGDRVMEKLFF. The full variable domain, completed using reference TRBV11-2 and TRBJ1-4, is EAGVAQSPRYKIIEKRQSVAFWCNPISGHATLYWYQQILGQGPKLLIQFQNNGVVDDSQLPKDRFSAERLKGVDSTLKIQPAKLEDSAVYLCASSLGDRVMEKLFFGSGTQLSVL.

CDR3 in DNA: TGTGCCAGCAGTGTTCGGACAGGGGCCTACGAGCAGTACTTC. Translated: CASSVRTGAYEQYF. V usage is TRBV2 and J usage is TRBJ2-7; TRBD1 aligns across 9 bases. The germline V gene has CDR1 SNHLY and CDR2 FYNNEI. J lost 2 bases, V lost 4 bases, and 3 bases had no gene match. The CDR3 covers 14 residues.

The V call is TRBV4-1, the J call TRBJ1-5; TRBD1 might be the D (6 bases). Looked up from germline, CDR1 is MGHRA and CDR2 is YSYEKL. Deletions cut 1 base from V and 5 bases from J, with 9 bases between. The CDR3 contains 14 residues. CDR3 sequence: CASSQVKGDQPQHF. CDR3 in DNA: TGCGCCAGCAGCCAAGTGAAGGGGGATCAGCCCCAGCATTTT.

The V and J genes are TRBV5-1 and TRBJ2-5; D perhaps matches TRBD1 (8 bases). The J call may be wrong; the DNA end is better matched by TRBJ2-7. The CDR3 contains 14 residues. Germline CDR1 reads SGHRS; CDR2 reads YFSETQ. CDR3 coding DNA: TGCGCCAGCAGCCAACAGGGGGGGCCCTACGAGCAGTACTTC. This gives the protein CASSQQGGPYEQYF.

The count of this clone is one. The chain is built from TRBV6-5 and TRBJ2-7, with D perhaps TRBD1 (5 bases). Germline CDR1 reads MNHEY; CDR2 reads SVGAGI. The CDR3 runs 12 residues. The germline V and J ends were trimmed by 6 bases and 7 bases, with 13 bases remaining between them. DNA for the CDR3: TGTGCCAGCAGGGAAGGGGCCCGGGAGCAGTACTTC. Translated: CASREGAREQYF.

The genes are TRBV11-2 and TRBJ2-7; D may be TRBD1 (6 bases). The CDR3 loop spans 13 amino acids. Germline V gives CDR1 SGHAT, CDR2 FQNNGV. V lost 3 bases and J 6 bases, leaving 12 bases between the germline ends. CDR3: CASSFTGQVEQYF. The DNA for the CDR3 is TGTGCCAGCAGCTTTACAGGGCAGGTCGAGCAGTACTTC.

V and J are TRBV6-1 and TRBJ2-7, with no clear D. Trimming cost V 2 bases and J 5 bases, with 10 bases left between them. Germline-derived CDR1 and CDR2 are MNHNS and SASEGT. The CDR3 runs 13 residues. CDR3 sequence reads: CASSELKAHEQYF. CDR3 sequence (DNA): TGTGCCAGCAGTGAATTAAAAGCCCACGAGCAGTACTTC.

The chain has TRBV5-1 and TRBJ1-6, with 11 bases fitting TRBD1. The J segment lost 1 base and the V segment lost 4 bases, leaving 4 bases of the junction unmatched. Germline values: CDR1 SGHRS, CDR2 YFSETQ. The CDR3 extends over 17 amino acids. CDR3 coding DNA: TGCGCCAGCAGCACCGGGACAGGGGGGTCCTATAATTCACCCCTCCACTTT. This gives the protein CASSTGTGGSYNSPLHF. The full variable domain, in which reference TRBV5-1 and TRBJ1-6 provide the parts outside the CDR3, is KAGVTQTPRYLIKTRGQQVTLSCSPISGHRSVSWYQQTPGQGLQFLFEYFSETQRNKGNFPGRFSGRQFSNSRSEMNVSTLELGDSALYLCASSTGTGGSYNSPLHFGNGTRLTVT.

The chain carries TRBV5-6 and TRBJ1-5; D is perhaps TRBD1 (5 bases). Trimming shortened V by 0 bases and J by 0 bases, and 7 bases separated the two germline ends. The CDR3 is 15 amino acids. The germline V gene encodes CDR1 SGHDT and CDR2 YYEEEE. The CDR3 DNA reads TGTGCCAGCAGCTTGGCCCAGGGTAGCAATCAGCCCCAGCATTTT. The encoded protein is CASSLAQGSNQPQHF.

The gene calls are TRBV6-5 and TRBJ1-1, with D possibly being TRBD1 (5 bases). Germline V gene sequence: CDR1 MNHEY, CDR2 SVGAGI. The CDR3 totals 13 residues. The V and J ends lost 7 bases and 4 bases respectively, with 13 bases between them. The CDR3 reads CASNPGGGTEAFF. The CDR3 DNA reads as TGTGCCAGCAACCCCGGGGGAGGCACTGAAGCTTTCTTT.

The V gene is TRBV7-2, the J gene TRBJ2-4; 11 bases map to TRBD2. CDR3 length: 18 amino acids. V lost 3 bases, J lost 0 bases, and 7 bases stayed unmatched. Germline values: CDR1 SGHTA, CDR2 FQGNSA. Here the CDR3 reads CASSFPSSGGLAKNIQYF. Written as DNA, the CDR3 is TGTGCCAGCAGCTTCCCGTCTAGCGGGGGGTTAGCCAAAAACATTCAGTACTTC.

This clone was observed a handful of times. The V gene is TRBV11-2, the J gene TRBJ1-2, with D perhaps matching TRBD1 (6 bases). There are 15 residues in the CDR3. In germline, CDR1 is SGHAT, CDR2 FQNNGV. Between the trimmed V and J ends, which lost 4 bases and 8 bases, there was a span of 20 bases. The CDR3 DNA sequence: TGTGCCAGCAGCTCTACCGGGACAAACGTGAGGGGCTACACCTTC. Its protein product is CASSSTGTNVRGYTF.

The chain joins TRBV30 to TRBJ1-4; 8 nucleotides agree with TRBD1. The CDR3 is made up of 15 amino acids. The V and J ends lost 0 bases and 8 bases, in that order; junction bases with no gene match: 8. Germline assignment: CDR1 GTSNPN and CDR2 SVGIG (reference sequence). The CDR3, as DNA: TGTGCCTGGAGTGTTGCCGGGACAGGAGGAGAAAAACTGTTTTTT. Its translation: CAWSVAGTGGEKLFF.

This chain joins TRBV5-1 and TRBJ2-3, with no clear D. The V gene lost 2 bases and the J gene lost 3 bases, with 10 bases spanning the gap. In germline, CDR1 is SGHRS, CDR2 YFSETQ. The CDR3 contains 14 residues. DNA of the CDR3: TGCGCCAGCAGCTTTCTGTTAGCAACAGATACGCAGTATTTT. It yields the protein CASSFLLATDTQYF.

The V and J genes are TRBV5-1 and TRBJ2-1; possibly TRBD2 for D (5 bases). This CDR3 contains 15 residues. Germline V gene lookup returns CDR1 SGHRS and CDR2 YFSETQ. Trimming stripped 0 bases from V and 8 bases from J, with 15 bases between. In DNA, the CDR3 is TGCGCCAGCAGCTTGGGGAGTCGCAATAGCGATGAGCAGTTCTTC. Encoded protein: CASSLGSRNSDEQFF. Full variable domain (rest looked up from reference TRBV5-1 and TRBJ2-1): KAGVTQTPRYLIKTRGQQVTLSCSPISGHRSVSWYQQTPGQGLQFLFEYFSETQRNKGNFPGRFSGRQFSNSRSEMNVSTLELGDSALYLCASSLGSRNSDEQFFGPGTRLTVL.

This clone was detected only once. J is TRBJ1-4 and V is TRBV7-6; the D gene is possibly TRBD1 (6 bases). The CDR3 spans 15 residues. Germline V gives CDR1 SGHVS, CDR2 FNYEAQ. V lost 2 bases and J 8 bases, leaving 15 bases between the germline ends. The CDR3 region is CASSLRGGYNEKLFF. DNA for the CDR3: TGTGCCAGCAGCTTAAGGGGGGGGTATAACGAAAAACTGTTTTTT.

V usage is TRBV6-1 and J usage is TRBJ1-2, with a possible D match to TRBD1 (5 bases). This CDR3 has 14 residues. Trimming removed 7 bases from V and 4 bases from J, with 16 bases in between. Germline V gene lookup returns CDR1 MNHNS and CDR2 SASEGT. The CDR3 region is CASIGEGLTYGYTF. In DNA form, the CDR3 reads TGTGCCAGCATAGGCGAGGGACTGACCTATGGCTACACCTTC.

The chain uses TRBV7-2 and TRBJ1-2; 7 nucleotides line up with TRBD1. The ends lost 1 base at V and 5 bases at J; junction bases unmatched: 4. The CDR3 has 14 amino acids. Germline V gene lookup returns CDR1 SGHTA and CDR2 FQGNSA. This CDR3 reads CASSLGVQGYGYTF. In DNA form, the CDR3 reads TGTGCCAGCAGCTTAGGGGTACAGGGGTATGGCTACACCTTC.